Listed below are T cell receptor beta chains from one sample, sequenced in a study of shared clonotypes between healthy human individuals. Sequenced by immunoSEQ multiplex PCR; TCRdb stores in-frame clones only, minus some. The sample has roughly 680,000 clones; 55% to 75% are singletons. Sample: memory CD4+ T cells sorted from blood. All receptors derive from a young woman in good health. Each CDR3 is given with its conserved first and last residue. Fields, in order: V gene, D gene, J gene, clone size, CDR3 DNA, CDR3 protein. A D gene is named only where the DNA matches it firmly. Size is stated for part of the rows, as once, few or many counts, or as a class when the clone is expanded.

>TRBV20-1|TRBD1|TRBJ1-2|.
TGCAGTACCGGGACAGCGTATGGCTACACCTTC
CSTGTAYGYTF
>TRBV28|.|TRBJ2-1|.
TGTGCCAGCAGTTCACCGGGGGGCGGCTCCTACAATGAGCAGTTCTTC
CASSSPGGGSYNEQFF
>TRBV2|TRBD1|TRBJ2-7|.
TGTGCCAGCAGTAGGGACAGATCCACCTACGAGCAGTACTTC
CASSRDRSTYEQYF
>TRBV25-1|TRBD2|TRBJ2-3|.
TGTGCCAGCAATAGCGGGACTAGCACAGATACGCAGTATTTT
CASNSGTSTDTQYF
>TRBV6-5|.|TRBJ1-3|.
TGTGCCAGCAGTTACCAGCAGTCTGGAAACACCATATATTTT
CASSYQQSGNTIYF
>TRBV2|TRBD1|TRBJ2-5|.
TGTGCCAGCAGTAGGGACAGGGGACAAGAGACCCAGTACTTC
CASSRDRGQETQYF
>TRBV6-5|.|TRBJ1-2|.
TGTGCCAGCAGTTACTCTATAGGGGACTATGGCTACACCTTC
CASSYSIGDYGYTF
>TRBV2|TRBD2|TRBJ2-2|.
TGTGCCAGCAGTGCCCGCCTCACTAGCGGGAGGCCTTTCACCGGGGAGCTGTTTTTT
CASSARLTSGRPFTGELFF
>TRBV10-1|.|TRBJ1-4|few
TGCGCCACCAGTCCGGACGGAAACCTCGGGAAGCTGTTTTTT
CATSPDGNLGKLFF
>TRBV4-2|.|TRBJ1-2|.
TGTGCCAGCAGCCAAGATGGCATTAACTATGGCTACACCTTC
CASSQDGINYGYTF
>TRBV5-1|TRBD1|TRBJ2-2|.
TGCGCCAGCGGCACGGACAGGACGTACACCGGGGAGCTGTTTTTT
CASGTDRTYTGELFF
>TRBV5-1|TRBD2|TRBJ2-2|few
TGCGCCAGCAGCTTGGCCCCTCGGACTAGCGGGAGGAACACCGGGGAGCTGTTTTTT
CASSLAPRTSGRNTGELFF
>TRBV7-2|TRBD1|TRBJ1-1|.
TGTGCCAGCAGCTTAGACGGAGGGACAGGAGGGACTGAAGCTTTCTTT
CASSLDGGTGGTEAFF
>TRBV7-7|TRBD2|TRBJ2-1|.
TGTGCCAGCAGCTTAGGTATAGCGGGAGCCTACAATGAGCAGTTCTTC
CASSLGIAGAYNEQFF
>TRBV4-1|.|TRBJ1-3|.
TGCGCCAGCAGCCAAGAACGGCGTCCTGGAAACACCATATATTTT
CASSQERRPGNTIYF
>TRBV5-1|TRBD2|TRBJ2-2|.
TGCGCCAGCAGCATACCTAGCGGGACTAGAACAGGGGAGCTGTTTTTT
CASSIPSGTRTGELFF
>TRBV6-7|.|TRBJ2-7|.
TGTGCCAGCAGTTACGCCCTGTATGACAGCTACGAGCAGTACTTC
CASSYALYDSYEQYF
>TRBV28|TRBD2|TRBJ2-3|few
TGTGCCAGCAGTTTGTGGGAAGACGGGAGGTTCTCAGATACGCAGTATTTT
CASSLWEDGRFSDTQYF
>TRBV5-1|TRBD2|TRBJ2-1|.
TGCGCCAGCAGCCCGGGATGGGAGGGATACAATGAGCAGTTCTTC
CASSPGWEGYNEQFF
>TRBV6-6|TRBD1|TRBJ2-7|.
TGTGCCAGCAGAAAGGGACAGGGGTGGTACGAGCAGTACTTC
CASRKGQGWYEQYF
>TRBV11-2|.|TRBJ2-2|.
TGTGCCAGCAGCTTCAACAGTGACACCGGGGAGCTGTTTTTT
CASSFNSDTGELFF
>TRBV5-1|.|TRBJ2-3|.
TGCGCCAGCAGCAGGGGTGGGGCCGTAAGCACAGATACGCAGTATTTT
CASSRGGAVSTDTQYF
>TRBV18|TRBD1|TRBJ1-4|.
TGTGCCAGCTCACCACGCCAGGGGGGAGCGACTAATGAAAAACTGTTTTTT
CASSPRQGGATNEKLFF
>TRBV28|.|TRBJ2-1|.
TGTGCCAGCACCACGGGGCGAACCTACAATGAGCAGTTCTTC
CASTTGRTYNEQFF
>TRBV6-1|TRBD1|TRBJ1-2|few
TGTGCCAGCAGCGAGACAGGGGAGTTATATGGCTACACCTTC
CASSETGELYGYTF
>TRBV2|.|TRBJ1-3|.
TGTGCCAGCAGTCGAGGACTGAGCCTAGGAAACACCATATATTTT
CASSRGLSLGNTIYF
>TRBV28|.|TRBJ2-3|.
TGTGCCAGCAGTACCAGGGTGTTGAGTACGCAGTATTTT
CASSTRVLSTQYF
>TRBV7-9|TRBD2|TRBJ2-5|.
TGTGCCAGCAGCTTCGACCATAGCGGGAGGGCCCGGGAGACCCAGTACTTC
CASSFDHSGRARETQYF
>TRBV11-1|.|TRBJ1-4|.
TGTGCCAGCAGCTTAGCGGCAGGGACGGATGAAAAACTGTTTTTT
CASSLAAGTDEKLFF
>TRBV7-9|.|TRBJ1-4|.
TGTGCCAGCAGCCCAGCCGGGGGGGAAAAACTGTTTTTT
CASSPAGGEKLFF
>TRBV28|TRBD1|TRBJ1-2|.
TGTGCCAGCAGTTTACGTCGCAGGGGGAACTATGGCTACACCTTC
CASSLRRRGNYGYTF
>TRBV7-8|.|TRBJ2-1|once
TGTGCCAGCAGCTTAGCGGTGGCCAGCTACAATGAGCAGTTCTTC
CASSLAVASYNEQFF
>TRBV18|TRBD1|TRBJ2-7|.
TGTGCCAGCTCACCATTGCGTCCCGGGACAGGGGGCCACGAGCAGTACTTC
CASSPLRPGTGGHEQYF
>TRBV27|TRBD1|TRBJ2-7|once
TGTGCCAGCAGTTTAAAGGTGGGACAGGGCTACTACGAGCAGTACTTC
CASSLKVGQGYYEQYF
>TRBV4-1|.|TRBJ1-5|.
TGCGCCAGCAGCCAATCGGACAATCAGCCCCAGCATTTT
CASSQSDNQPQHF
>TRBV28|.|TRBJ1-2|.
TGTGCCAGCAGAGCCACAGGGTTGGACGGCTACACCTTC
CASRATGLDGYTF
>TRBV2|TRBD1|TRBJ1-4|.
TGTGCCAGCAGTGAAAGGAGGGGACAGGGGCGAACAACTAATGAAAAACTGTTTTTT
CASSERRGQGRTTNEKLFF
>TRBV19|TRBD1|TRBJ2-7|.
TGTGCCAGTAGTCCTGGGACAGGGAGCTCCTACGAGCAGTACTTC
CASSPGTGSSYEQYF
>TRBV7-8|TRBD2|TRBJ2-1|.
TGTGCCAGCAGCTTAGTGGGACTAGCGGGCCTAAATGAGCAGTTCTTC
CASSLVGLAGLNEQFF
>TRBV9|TRBD1|TRBJ1-2|.
TGTGCCAGCAGCGTTAGGACAGGGGAAGGTGGCTACACCTTC
CASSVRTGEGGYTF
>TRBV11-2|TRBD2|TRBJ2-3|.
TGTGCCAGCATCGAAAGACTAGCGGGCACAGATACGCAGTATTTT
CASIERLAGTDTQYF
>TRBV9|.|TRBJ2-5|once
TGTGCCAGCAGCGCCTCTGGGGAGACCCAGTACTTC
CASSASGETQYF
>TRBV15|.|TRBJ2-1|.
TGTGCCACCAGCAGAGATACGGGGGCCCCCTATGAGCAGTTCTTC
CATSRDTGAPYEQFF
>TRBV5-1|TRBD1|TRBJ2-7|.
TGCGCCAGCAGGGCGCCTGACAGGGGTTACGAGCAGTACTTC
CASRAPDRGYEQYF
>TRBV6-1|.|TRBJ2-1|.
TGTGCCAGCAAGGGGCATGGCTACAATGAGCAGTTCTTC
CASKGHGYNEQFF
>TRBV6-5|TRBD2|TRBJ2-7|.
TGTGCCAGCAGTTACTCAACTAGCGGGAGGTGGTACGAGCAGTACTTC
CASSYSTSGRWYEQYF
>TRBV7-2|.|TRBJ1-5|few
TGTGCCAGCAGCAGGGACGGGGTAAGGCCCCAGCATTTT
CASSRDGVRPQHF
>TRBV18|TRBD1|TRBJ1-4|.
TGTGCCAGCGCAATCGACAGGGGGCTCAATGAAAAACTGTTTTTT
CASAIDRGLNEKLFF
>TRBV5-1|.|TRBJ1-5|.
TGCGCCAGCAGTTTGGCCGGGAGGCAGCAAGAGCCCCAGCATTTT
CASSLAGRQQEPQHF
>TRBV29-1|.|TRBJ1-2|few
TGCAGCGCGGGGGAGCGGGGAGCCTATGGCTACACCTTC
CSAGERGAYGYTF
>TRBV28|.|TRBJ1-5|.
TGTGCCAGCAGTTTAAGGGGCTATTATAGCAATCAGCCCCAGCATTTT
CASSLRGYYSNQPQHF
>TRBV13|.|TRBJ2-1|.
TGTGCCAGCAGTTCCGGGCGGGTAAGGGGTGAGCAGTTCTTC
CASSSGRVRGEQFF
>TRBV2|.|TRBJ1-1|many
TGTGCCAGCAGTGGAGAGGGGACGGACACTGAAGCTTTCTTT
CASSGEGTDTEAFF
>TRBV19|.|TRBJ1-1|many
TGTGCCAGTAGTGCCTATCGGGGGGTGAACACTGAAGCTTTCTTT
CASSAYRGVNTEAFF
>TRBV28|.|TRBJ2-2|.
TGTGCCAGCAGTTTCCCGGACAGCCCTACCGGGGAGCTGTTTTTT
CASSFPDSPTGELFF
>TRBV5-6|.|TRBJ1-2|many
TGTGCCAGCAGCTTGGTAGGGTACGGTACTAACGGCTACACCTTC
CASSLVGYGTNGYTF
>TRBV18|.|TRBJ2-2|few
TGTGCCAGCTCACTCAGGGTCGGGGAGCTGTTTTTT
CASSLRVGELFF
>TRBV5-1|.|TRBJ2-5|once
TGCGCCAGCAGCCCCGTCGGGCCTCAAGAGACCCAGTACTTC
CASSPVGPQETQYF
>TRBV19|.|TRBJ2-5|.
TGTGCCAGTAGTCCAAAGCGTTCTGGAGAGACCCAGTACTTC
CASSPKRSGETQYF
>TRBV6-6|TRBD1|TRBJ2-7|.
TGTGCCAGCAACCGGGACAGGGTAAACGAGCAGTACTTC
CASNRDRVNEQYF